This T cell receptor (beta chain) was obtained from a study of brain T cells in children with intractable seizures. Generated by immunoSEQ multiplex PCR, the TCRdb table keeps only in-frame clones and is missing some. The data show 78,000 or so clones, approximately 89% seen once. Findings and caveats of the study: Absence of clones before surgery may stem from lower sequencing depth. HCMV serostatus was not known, and viral specificity came from CDR3 similarity only.

The CDR3 has 17 residues. Germline V gene sequence: CDR1 SSHAT, CDR2 FNYEAQ (reference sequence). Surgery cases with the highest brain T cell transcript signatures were chosen for sequencing. Before surgery, patients took at least one anti-epileptic drug. A word on this clone: Antigen unknown. One end of the junction varies from germline; a read error may be responsible.

Sequenced material: peripheral blood, taken at surgery. V and J are TRBV7-7 and TRBJ2-2; 10 nucleotides line up with TRBD2. The TCR sequence derives from a girl aged 2-15 years with Rasmussen encephalitis and intractable seizures. The CDR3 coding sequence is TGTGCTAGCAGCTTGAACTGGGCTAGCGGGAGCGGCGGGGAGCTGTTTTTT. This sequence encodes CASSLNWASGSGGELFF.